This entry describes one T cell receptor (beta chain). The target antigen is unknown. A read error may account for a junction end that differs from germline. This entry comes from a study of circulating tumor DNA in untreated peripheral T-cell lymphoma. Study-wide findings and caveats: Tumor-specific clonotypes were found in roughly three quarters of patients.

The assay was immunoSEQ multiplex PCR, and TCRdb's table has in-frame clones only and misses some. The sample lists about 1,500 clones, about 65% occurring once. Before treatment, baseline tumor tissue was collected for sequencing. Source material: tumor tissue. The clonotype was recovered from a human donor with peripheral T-cell lymphoma.

The CDR3 sequence is CASNGVRQGDTEAFF. In DNA form, the CDR3 reads TGTGCCAGCAATGGGGTCAGACAGGGAGACACTGAAGCTTTTTTT. This sequence joins TRBV19 and TRBJ1-1, with 7 bases aligning to TRBD1. Germline V CDR1 and CDR2: LNHDA, SQIVND (reference sequence). This CDR3 spans 15 amino acids.